The T cell receptor (beta chain) under discussion was sequenced for a study of T cells after yellow fever vaccination. Study-wide points: Subsequent to the booster, the majority of primary-vaccination clones reappeared (around 96% CD4, approximately 90% CD8).

The CDR3 runs 17 residues. V was trimmed by 3 bases and J by 2 bases, leaving 20 bases between them. Germline lookup yields CDR1 SGHRS and CDR2 YFSETQ. TCRdb called the 5' RACE reads again in MiXCR, with one record for every CDR3 protein. The sample lists 300,000 to 400,000 distinct CDR3 sequences, about 4% occurring once. This clonotype was counted ten times or more. Its antigen is currently unknown. The chain uses TRBV5-1 and TRBJ2-5, with D unresolved. The sample in question was PBMCs, obtained 5 days after the yellow fever booster vaccination. The clonotype comes from a man between 18 and 35 years old who received the YFV17D yellow fever vaccine. This CDR3 is CASSSRPAEGYQETQYF. The DNA of the CDR3 is TGCGCCAGCAGCTCCCGGCCCGCGGAAGGATATCAAGAGACCCAGTACTTC.